This paragraph reports one TCR beta chain. Researchers sorted participants into cohorts using their self-reported clinical history. The study counted Cohort 3 donors as recovered given two negative PCRs, clearance, or symptom resolution. In the original workflow: Quantification of nucleated cells was approximated via reference gene primer amplification. Assay used: immunoSEQ multiplex PCR; TCRdb lists only in-frame clones, some missing. That table gives V, J and clone size, and the DNA gave D and trimming. Here the sample spans around 470,000 clones, roughly 88% being singletons. This sample stems from a study of blood T cell repertoires in COVID-19. Study at large: Sample material is recorded as cDNA or gDNA derived from T cells, B-cell-depleted T cells, or PBMCs.

Germline V gene sequence: CDR1 SGHNT, CDR2 YYREEE (reference sequence). Trimming removed 0 bases from V and 2 bases from J; junction bases left unmatched: 2. CDR3 length: 15 residues. Sequenced material: PBMCs or T cells enriched from blood (not recorded which). The chain combines TRBV5-4 with TRBJ1-3; 7 nucleotides match TRBD1. The receptor was derived from a young man who had recovered from COVID-19. CDR3 in amino acids: CASSLDRGAGNTIYF. CDR3 DNA: TGTGCCAGCAGCTTGGACAGGGGAGCTGGAAACACCATATATTTT. Full variable domain (missing parts from reference TRBV5-4 and TRBJ1-3): ETGVTQSPTHLIKTRGQQVTLRCSSQSGHNTVSWYQQALGQGPQFIFQYYREEENGRGNFPPRFSGLQFPNYSSELNVNALELDDSALYLCASSLDRGAGNTIYFGEGSWLTVV.